The rows below give T cell receptor beta chains drawn from one sample of a study of blood T cell repertoires in COVID-19. Profiling relied on immunoSEQ multiplex PCR, and the TCRdb table lists in-frame clones only, not all of them. The sample lists 260,000 or so clones, about 83% occurring once. Sequenced material: peripheral blood. Receptors originate from a man older than 75 with acute or convalescent COVID-19. Each CDR3 is given with its conserved first and last residue. The D gene is left open where the match is weak. Clone sizes are given selectively: once, few, many, or a class where the clone is expanded.

J gene | D gene | V gene | clone size | CDR3 protein | CDR3 DNA
TRBJ2-1 | . | TRBV5-4 | . | CASSQDSYNEQFF | TGTGCCAGCAGTCAAGACAGCTACAATGAGCAGTTCTTC
TRBJ1-5 | . | TRBV2 | . | CASSETVTNQPQHF | TGTGCCAGCAGTGAGACAGTAACCAATCAGCCCCAGCATTTT
TRBJ2-3 | TRBD1 | TRBV29-1 | . | CSGTQGADTQYF | TGCAGCGGAACACAGGGGGCAGATACGCAGTATTTT
TRBJ2-7 | . | TRBV19 | . | CASSIGLGGYEQYF | TGTGCCAGTAGTATCGGGCTGGGGGGCTACGAGCAGTACTTC
TRBJ2-7 | . | TRBV4-1 | . | CASSIPSSEQYF | TGCGCCAGCAGCATCCCATCTAGCGAGCAGTACTTC
TRBJ1-1 | . | TRBV2 | few | CASNLEGTEAFF | TGTGCCAGCAACTTAGAGGGCACTGAAGCTTTCTTT
TRBJ1-5 | TRBD1 | TRBV19 | few | CASPLPGQGSRYSNQPQHF | TGTGCCAGTCCATTACCGGGACAGGGCTCGCGATATAGCAATCAGCCCCAGCATTTT
TRBJ2-5 | . | TRBV4-1 | . | CASSHRRDTQETQYF | TGCGCCAGCAGCCATCGCCGGGACACCCAAGAGACCCAGTACTTC
TRBJ1-2 | TRBD1 | TRBV10-1 | . | CASSEDRGSGYTF | TGCGCCAGCAGTGAGGACAGGGGGTCCGGCTACACCTTC
TRBJ2-7 | TRBD1 | TRBV27 | . | CASSGDRAQFGEQYF | TGTGCCAGCAGTGGCGACAGGGCGCAATTTGGCGAGCAGTACTTC
TRBJ1-5 | . | TRBV28 | few | CASSSSGGYNQPQHF | TGTGCCAGCAGTTCGAGCGGAGGATACAATCAGCCCCAGCATTTT
TRBJ2-3 | TRBD2 | TRBV3-1/TRBV3-2 | . | CASSLQAGGLSDTQYF | TGTGCCAGCAGCCTACAAGCGGGGGGACTTTCAGATACGCAGTATTTT
TRBJ2-5 | TRBD2 | TRBV11-2 | . | CASSLGLAGDMETQYF | TGTGCCAGCAGCCTCGGACTAGCGGGAGACATGGAGACCCAGTACTTC
TRBJ2-2 | . | TRBV6-5 | . | CASSPGGANTGELFF | TGTGCCAGCAGTCCAGGTGGCGCGAACACCGGGGAGCTGTTTTTT
TRBJ1-5 | TRBD1 | TRBV19 | . | CASSSTRQGGSSNQPQHF | TGTGCCAGTAGTTCAACTCGACAGGGGGGATCGAGCAATCAGCCCCAGCATTTT
TRBJ1-6 | TRBD1 | TRBV19 | . | CASSDGQGYNSPLHF | TGTGCCAGTAGTGACGGACAGGGGTATAATTCACCCCTCCACTTT
TRBJ2-7 | . | TRBV1 | . | CTSSRAGTYAFYEQYF | TGCACCAGCAGCCGAGCAGGGACTTACGCCTTCTACGAGCAGTACTTC
TRBJ2-1 | TRBD2 | TRBV6-2/TRBV6-3 | . | CASSPTGTSGGLNRNEQFF | TGTGCCAGCAGCCCCACCGGGACTAGCGGGGGGCTAAACAGGAATGAGCAGTTCTTC
TRBJ1-5 | . | TRBV5-1 | . | CASSLGGSSNQPQHF | TGCGCCAGCAGCTTGGGCGGGTCGAGCAATCAGCCCCAGCATTTT
TRBJ2-7 | TRBD2 | TRBV19 | . | CASSPGLGGSYEQYF | TGTGCCAGTAGTCCTGGACTGGGAGGGTCCTACGAGCAGTACTTC
TRBJ2-1 | TRBD2 | TRBV24-1 | . | CATSDPLTSGYGVLNEQFF | TGTGCCACCAGTGATCCTCTGACTAGCGGGTACGGGGTACTCAATGAGCAGTTCTTC
TRBJ1-5 | TRBD1 | TRBV7-9 | . | CASSSGTEKNQPQHF | TGTGCCAGCAGCTCCGGGACAGAAAAAAATCAGCCCCAGCATTTT
TRBJ2-1 | TRBD2 | TRBV19 | few | CASKSRGRANEQFF | TGTGCCAGTAAGAGTCGCGGGAGGGCCAACGAGCAGTTCTTC
TRBJ2-2 | TRBD2 | TRBV24-1 | . | CATSNSGGTVTGELFF | TGTGCCACCAGTAATAGCGGGGGGACGGTCACCGGGGAGCTGTTTTTT
TRBJ2-5 | TRBD1 | TRBV5-1 | . | CASSKQGTQETQYF | TGCGCCAGCAGCAAACAGGGGACCCAAGAGACCCAGTACTTC
TRBJ2-5 | TRBD1 | TRBV5-1 | few | CASSGTGYYGETQYF | TGCGCCAGCAGTGGGACAGGGTATTATGGAGAGACCCAGTACTTC
TRBJ1-5 | . | TRBV2 | . | CASSEDRQRDQPQHF | TGTGCCAGCAGTGAAGATCGGCAGCGTGATCAGCCCCAGCATTTT
TRBJ1-2 | . | TRBV28 | . | CASSTLGGYNYGYTF | TGTGCCAGCAGCACTCTCGGAGGCTATAACTATGGCTACACCTTC
TRBJ2-5 | . | TRBV4-1 | . | CASSRVRTTGGQTQYF | TGCGCCAGCAGCCGAGTACGAACGACAGGAGGTCAGACCCAGTACTTC
TRBJ1-3 | TRBD1 | TRBV5-1 | . | CASSSGDSPGNTIYF | TGCGCCAGCAGCTCCGGGGACAGTCCTGGAAACACCATATATTTT
TRBJ2-5 | . | TRBV3-1/TRBV3-2 | once | CASSQEGSRGAHF | TGTGCCAGCAGCCAAGAGGGTTCCAGGGGGGCCCACTTC
TRBJ2-7 | . | TRBV4-2 | . | CASSQDTAGADEQYF | TGTGCCAGCAGCCAAGATACAGCAGGGGCTGATGAGCAGTACTTC
TRBJ2-2 | . | TRBV19 | few | CASSIPLHPSFNTGELFF | TGTGCCAGTAGTATTCCCCTCCACCCTAGTTTTAACACCGGGGAGCTGTTTTTT
TRBJ1-3 | TRBD1 | TRBV19 | . | CASTRQGVGNTIYF | TGTGCCAGTACTCGACAGGGGGTTGGAAACACCATATATTTT
TRBJ2-3 | . | TRBV18 | . | CASSPSGIATDTQYF | TGTGCCAGCTCTCCCTCGGGGATTGCCACAGATACGCAGTATTTT
TRBJ2-1 | TRBD2 | TRBV4-2 | . | CASSQDTGGSYNEQFF | TGTGCCAGCAGCCAAGATACGGGGGGCTCCTACAATGAGCAGTTCTTC
TRBJ1-1 | . | TRBV7-8 | . | CASSRGGRGTEAFF | TGTGCCAGCAGCCGAGGGGGTCGGGGCACTGAAGCTTTCTTT
TRBJ2-7 | . | TRBV7-9 | . | CASSSTGPGEQYF | TGTGCCAGCAGTTCGACAGGTCCGGGGGAGCAGTACTTC
TRBJ2-1 | TRBD2 | TRBV5-1 | . | CASSLGGTSAYNEQFF | TGCGCCAGCAGCTTAGGGGGGACTAGCGCATACAATGAGCAGTTCTTC
TRBJ2-7 | . | TRBV10-3 | . | CAISTTGTSYEQYF | TGTGCCATCAGTACGACAGGGACTAGCTACGAGCAGTACTTC
TRBJ2-3 | TRBD2 | TRBV9 | many | CASSSSGRTTDTQYF | TGTGCCAGCAGCTCTAGCGGGAGAACCACAGATACGCAGTATTTT
TRBJ2-1 | . | TRBV7-9 | . | CASSLSGPSDNEQFF | TGTGCCAGCAGCTTATCCGGTCCGAGCGACAATGAGCAGTTCTTC
TRBJ2-1 | TRBD2 | TRBV5-1 | few | CASNPLAVTYNEQFF | TGCGCCAGCAACCCACTAGCGGTCACCTACAATGAGCAGTTCTTC
TRBJ2-1 | TRBD2 | TRBV24-1 | . | CATSVGTNKQFF | TGTGCCACCAGTGTGGGGACTAACAAGCAGTTCTTC
TRBJ1-2 | . | TRBV5-4 | . | CASSAGGGYGYTF | TGTGCCAGCAGCGCGGGGGGGGGCTATGGCTACACCTTC
TRBJ1-2 | . | TRBV7-2 | few | CASSASGRYGYTF | TGTGCCAGCAGCGCCAGCGGACGCTATGGCTACACCTTC
TRBJ1-2 | . | TRBV18 | . | CASSLTGDYGYTF | TGTGCCAGCTCACTCACAGGAGACTATGGCTACACCTTC
TRBJ2-5 | . | TRBV5-8 | few | CASSPVRDQETQYF | TGTGCCAGCAGCCCCGTACGGGACCAAGAGACCCAGTACTTC
TRBJ2-7 | TRBD1 | TRBV6-5 | . | CASSYSNRGQYEQYF | TGTGCCAGCAGTTACTCGAACAGGGGGCAGTACGAGCAGTACTTC
TRBJ2-7 | . | TRBV5-1 | few | CASSLSSGEMKEQYF | TGCGCCAGCAGCTTGTCGTCAGGGGAGATGAAGGAGCAGTACTTC
TRBJ1-5 | . | TRBV15 | few | CATSRDGEGYPQPQHF | TGTGCCACCAGCAGAGATGGGGAGGGGTACCCTCAGCCCCAGCATTTT
TRBJ2-7 | TRBD2 | TRBV28 | . | CASSTPGLAVSEQYF | TGTGCCAGCAGTACCCCGGGACTAGCAGTCTCCGAGCAGTACTTC
TRBJ2-5 | . | TRBV9 | . | CASSTQLVSETQYF | TGTGCCAGCTCAACGCAACTCGTTAGCGAGACCCAGTACTTC
TRBJ2-2 | TRBD2 | TRBV3-1/TRBV3-2 | . | CASSFGIPGLKNTGELFF | TGTGCCAGCAGCTTCGGAATACCGGGACTAAAGAACACCGGGGAGCTGTTTTTT
TRBJ2-1 | TRBD1 | TRBV19 | . | CASSPQPGTDNEQFF | TGTGCCAGTAGTCCCCAGCCCGGGACAGACAATGAGCAGTTCTTC